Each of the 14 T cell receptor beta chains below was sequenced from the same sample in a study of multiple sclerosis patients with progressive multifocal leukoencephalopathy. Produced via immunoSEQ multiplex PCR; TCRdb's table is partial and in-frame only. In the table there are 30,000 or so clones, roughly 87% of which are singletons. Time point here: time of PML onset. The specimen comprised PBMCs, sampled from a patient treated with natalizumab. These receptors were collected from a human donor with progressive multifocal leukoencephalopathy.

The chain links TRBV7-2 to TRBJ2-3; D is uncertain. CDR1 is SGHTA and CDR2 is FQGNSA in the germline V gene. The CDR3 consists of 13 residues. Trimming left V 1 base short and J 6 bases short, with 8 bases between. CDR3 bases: TGTGCCAGCAGCTTAGAGGTCGTGGATACGCAGTATTTT. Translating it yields CASSLEVVDTQYF.

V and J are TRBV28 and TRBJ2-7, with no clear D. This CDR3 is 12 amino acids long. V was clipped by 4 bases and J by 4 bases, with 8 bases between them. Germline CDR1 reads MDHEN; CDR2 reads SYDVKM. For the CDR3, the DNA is TGTGCCAGCAGTTCCGTCGGGTACGAGCAGTACTTC. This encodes CASSSVGYEQYF.

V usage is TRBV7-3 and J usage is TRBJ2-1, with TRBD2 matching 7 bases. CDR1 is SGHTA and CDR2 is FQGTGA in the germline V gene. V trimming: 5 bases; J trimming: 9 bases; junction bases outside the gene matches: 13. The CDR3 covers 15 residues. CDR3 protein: CASSTSPGGGTEQFF. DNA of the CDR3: TGTGCCAGCAGCACCTCGCCGGGGGGAGGCACTGAGCAGTTCTTC. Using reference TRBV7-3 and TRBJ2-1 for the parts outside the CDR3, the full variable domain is GAGVSQTPSNKVTEKGKYVELRCDPISGHTALYWYRQSLGQGPEFLIYFQGTGAADDSGLPNDRFFAVRPEGSVSTLKIQRTERGDSAVYLCASSTSPGGGTEQFFGPGTRLTVL.

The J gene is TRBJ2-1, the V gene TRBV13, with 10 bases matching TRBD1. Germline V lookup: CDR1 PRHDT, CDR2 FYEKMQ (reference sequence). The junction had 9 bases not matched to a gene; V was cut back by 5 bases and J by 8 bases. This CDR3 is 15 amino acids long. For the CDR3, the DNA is TGTGCCAGCAGCCGGCGGGACAGGGGTATCTATGAGCAGTTCTTC. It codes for CASSRRDRGIYEQFF.

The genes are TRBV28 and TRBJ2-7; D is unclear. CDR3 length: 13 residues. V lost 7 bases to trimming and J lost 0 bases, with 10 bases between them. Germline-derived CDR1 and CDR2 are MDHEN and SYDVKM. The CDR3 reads CASTPANSYEQYF. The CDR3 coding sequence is TGTGCCAGCACCCCAGCCAACTCCTACGAGCAGTACTTC.

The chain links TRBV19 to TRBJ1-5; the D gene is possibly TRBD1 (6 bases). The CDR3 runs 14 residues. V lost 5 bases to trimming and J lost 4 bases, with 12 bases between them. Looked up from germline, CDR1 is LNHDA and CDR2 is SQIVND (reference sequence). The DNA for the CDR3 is TGTGCCAGTAGTCCCCGGGGGCGGAATCAGCCCCAGCATTTT. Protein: CASSPRGRNQPQHF.

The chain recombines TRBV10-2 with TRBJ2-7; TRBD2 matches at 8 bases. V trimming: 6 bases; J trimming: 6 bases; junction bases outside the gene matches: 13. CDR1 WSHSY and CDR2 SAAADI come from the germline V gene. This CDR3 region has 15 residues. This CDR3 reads CASRPPGDGRVEQYF. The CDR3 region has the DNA TGCGCCAGCAGACCCCCGGGGGACGGGAGGGTCGAGCAGTACTTC.

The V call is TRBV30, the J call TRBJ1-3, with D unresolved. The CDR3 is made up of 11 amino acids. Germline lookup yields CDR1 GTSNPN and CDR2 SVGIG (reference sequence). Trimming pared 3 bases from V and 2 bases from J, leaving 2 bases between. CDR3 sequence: CAWRAGNTIYF. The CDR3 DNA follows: TGTGCCTGGAGGGCTGGAAACACCATATATTTT.

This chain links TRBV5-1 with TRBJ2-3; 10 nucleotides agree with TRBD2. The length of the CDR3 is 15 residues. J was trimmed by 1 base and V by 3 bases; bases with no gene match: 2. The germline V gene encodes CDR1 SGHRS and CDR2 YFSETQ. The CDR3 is CASSSGTSGTDTQYF. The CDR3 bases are TGCGCCAGCAGCTCGGGGACTAGCGGCACAGATACGCAGTATTTT.

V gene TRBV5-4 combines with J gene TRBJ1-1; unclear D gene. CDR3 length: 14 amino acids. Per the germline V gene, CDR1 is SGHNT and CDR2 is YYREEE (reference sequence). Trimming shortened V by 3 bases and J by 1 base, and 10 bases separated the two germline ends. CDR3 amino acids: CASSSGQGNTEAFF. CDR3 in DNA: TGTGCCAGCAGCTCCGGTCAAGGGAACACTGAAGCTTTCTTT.

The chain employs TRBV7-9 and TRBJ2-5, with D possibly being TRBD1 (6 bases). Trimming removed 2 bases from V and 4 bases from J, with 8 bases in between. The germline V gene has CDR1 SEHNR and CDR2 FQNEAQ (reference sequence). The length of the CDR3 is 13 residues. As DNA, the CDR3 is TGTGCCAGCAGCTTACCAGGGGTAGAGACCCAGTACTTC. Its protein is CASSLPGVETQYF.

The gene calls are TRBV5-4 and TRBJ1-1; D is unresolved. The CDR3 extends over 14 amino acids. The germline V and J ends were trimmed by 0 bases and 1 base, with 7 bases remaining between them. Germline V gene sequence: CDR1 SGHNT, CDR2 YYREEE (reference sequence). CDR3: CASSLDLGNTEAFF. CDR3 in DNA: TGTGCCAGCAGCTTGGATTTGGGGAACACTGAAGCTTTCTTT.

The chain's CDR3 is CASSPLALAGNTGELFF. The CDR3 DNA reads as TGTGCCAGCAGCCCCCTGGCACTAGCGGGAAACACCGGGGAGCTGTTTTTT. The chain uses TRBV5-5 and TRBJ2-2, with 10 bases that match TRBD2. This CDR3 has 17 amino acids. Germline CDR1 reads SGHKS; CDR2 reads YYEKEE (reference sequence). Trimming at V came to 4 bases and at J to 2 bases, leaving 8 bases not matched to a gene.

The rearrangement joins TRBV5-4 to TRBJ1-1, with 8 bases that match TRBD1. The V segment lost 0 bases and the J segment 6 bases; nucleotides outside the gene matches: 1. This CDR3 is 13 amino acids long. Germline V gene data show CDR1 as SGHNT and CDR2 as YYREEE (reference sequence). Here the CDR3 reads CASSLVGQAEAFF. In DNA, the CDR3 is TGTGCCAGCAGCTTGGTGGGACAGGCTGAAGCTTTCTTT.